This passage covers 17 T cell receptor beta chains from one sample sequenced in a study of T cells after yellow fever vaccination. TCRdb processed the 5' RACE reads anew with MiXCR; each CDR3 protein has one entry. This table has around 25,000 distinct CDR3 sequences, 4.5% appearing once. This specimen consisted of PBMCs, either bulk or a sorted T-cell subset (CD4+, CD8+, memory, or dextramer-sorted; not recorded which), obtained on the day of the yellow fever booster vaccination. The receptor source for this set is a man aged 18 to 30 who received the YFV17D yellow fever vaccine.

This clonotype was found many times. The chain has TRBV4-3 and TRBJ2-5; D remains ambiguous. Trimming cost V 4 bases and J 4 bases, with 10 bases left between them. CDR3 length: 13 amino acids. In germline, CDR1 is LGHNA, CDR2 YSLEER. The CDR3 region has the DNA TGCGCCAGCAGCCCCCTTCCTTCAGAGACCCAGTACTTC. As protein: CASSPLPSETQYF.

In this sample, this clonotype turned up many times. The rearrangement uses TRBV4-3 and TRBJ2-3; D possibly corresponds to TRBD1 (5 bases). The CDR3 spans 14 residues. V lost 3 bases to trimming and J lost 1 base, with 8 bases between them. Germline CDR1 is LGHNA and CDR2 is YSLEER. The CDR3 spells CASSQQGGTDTQYF. DNA for the CDR3: TGCGCCAGCAGCCAGCAGGGTGGCACAGATACGCAGTATTTT.

This clonotype was picked up many times. The chain joins TRBV7-2 to TRBJ2-7; D unresolved. V dropped 0 bases and J dropped 3 bases, with 9 bases sitting between them. Germline CDR1 is SGHTA and CDR2 is FQGNSA. The CDR3 length is 14 residues. This CDR3 is CASSLAQASYEQYV. CDR3 coding DNA: TGTGCCAGCAGCTTAGCGCAGGCCAGCTACGAGCAGTACGTC.

This clonotype was found many times. The chain joins TRBV5-1 to TRBJ2-2; 12 bases fit TRBD1. CDR3 length: 19 residues. From germline, CDR1 is SGHRS and CDR2 YFSETQ. Germline trimming cut 3 bases from V and 6 bases from J; bases unmatched to any gene: 15. The CDR3 sequence is CASSYPPGQGARASGELFF. CDR3 bases: TGCGCCAGCAGCTACCCACCGGGACAGGGGGCACGCGCGTCCGGGGAGCTGTTTTTT.

The table lists this clonotype with many counts. This sequence joins TRBV4-3 and TRBJ2-5; D gene ambiguous. This CDR3 has 13 amino acids. Trimming took off 6 bases at V and 0 bases at J, with 8 bases between the two ends. Germline V gives CDR1 LGHNA, CDR2 YSLEER. The CDR3 bases are TGCGCCAGCAGTCTGACGGACCAAGAGACCCAGTACTTC. Amino acids: CASSLTDQETQYF.

This clonotype occurred many times. This chain links TRBV15 with TRBJ1-6, with TRBD1 as a possible D gene (5 bases). CDR1 is LNHNV and CDR2 is YYDKDF in the germline V gene (reference sequence). V lost 1 base, J lost 10 bases, and 20 bases lay in between. CDR3 size: 17 residues. Here the CDR3 reads CATSRVVTANLVSPLHF. The CDR3 nucleotides are TGTGCCACCAGCAGAGTAGTGACAGCAAATCTCGTCTCACCCCTCCACTTT.

This clonotype was counted at least ten times. The chain employs TRBV5-1 and TRBJ1-1; TRBD1 might be the D (5 bases). The CDR3 extends over 15 amino acids. Germline V gene data show CDR1 as SGHRS and CDR2 as YFSETQ. Trimming shortened V by 4 bases and J by 6 bases, and 19 bases separated the two germline ends. CDR3 in DNA: TGCGCCAGCAGCCCGGCTGGTGGCAGGGAGGCTGAAGCTTTCTTT. Protein: CASSPAGGREAEAFF.

In its sample, this clonotype was seen many times. The rearrangement links TRBV6-2 or TRBV6-3 to TRBJ1-1; D unclear. Germline CDR1 is MNHEY and CDR2 is SVGEGT. The CDR3 covers 16 residues. V shed 7 bases and J shed 7 bases, with 25 bases lying between them. The CDR3 reads CASTSLGAYTKGEAFF. The CDR3 DNA is TGTGCCAGCACGTCACTGGGCGCCTACACAAAGGGTGAAGCTTTCTTT.

As DNA, the CDR3 is TGTGCCAGCAGTTCCTCGGGACACCTATACGAGCAGTACTTC. As protein: CASSSSGHLYEQYF. The chain uses TRBV6-6 and TRBJ2-7; the D gene is possibly TRBD1 (6 bases). CDR1 and CDR2 (germline): MNHNY, SVGAGI (reference sequence). This CDR3 has 14 residues. Between the trimmed V and J ends, which lost 4 bases and 4 bases, there was a span of 14 bases.

At least ten counts were recorded for this clonotype. J is TRBJ1-5 and V is TRBV4-1; the D is unclear. V dropped 2 bases and J dropped 7 bases, with 12 bases sitting between them. From germline, CDR1 is MGHRA and CDR2 YSYEKL. CDR3 length: 14 amino acids. CDR3 DNA: TGCGCCAGCAGCCAACCCTCCGCGAAGCAGCCCCAGCATTTT. Amino acid sequence: CASSQPSAKQPQHF.

The table lists this clonotype with many counts. The gene calls are TRBV11-2 and TRBJ2-3, with D maybe TRBD1 (6 bases). The CDR3 consists of 18 residues. Germline CDR1 reads SGHAT; CDR2 reads FQNNGV. Trimming took off 1 base at V and 0 bases at J, with 17 bases between the two ends. The CDR3 here is CASSLVEGVGTSTDTQYF. The DNA of the CDR3 is TGTGCCAGCAGCTTAGTAGAGGGGGTTGGAACTAGCACAGATACGCAGTATTTT.

This clonotype was observed many times. V gene TRBV4-3 combines with J gene TRBJ1-3; D remains unclear. Between the trimmed V and J ends, which lost 4 bases and 0 bases, there was a span of 10 bases. Looked up from germline, CDR1 is LGHNA and CDR2 is YSLEER. The CDR3 covers 15 residues. CDR3 coding DNA: TGCGCCAGCAGCCCCCTCACTCTCTCTGGAAACACCATATATTTT. This codes for CASSPLTLSGNTIYF.

This clonotype was detected ten times or more. The V and J genes are TRBV5-1 and TRBJ2-7, with D maybe TRBD2 (6 bases). CDR1 SGHRS and CDR2 YFSETQ come from the germline V gene. The germline V and J ends were trimmed by 0 bases and 6 bases, with 7 bases remaining between them. The CDR3 length is 12 residues. This CDR3 reads CASSLDGGEQYF. For the CDR3, the DNA is TGCGCCAGCAGCTTGGACGGGGGCGAGCAGTACTTC.

This clonotype was found many times. The chain has TRBV12-3 or TRBV12-4 and TRBJ1-2; D unclear. This CDR3 comprises 15 residues. Trimming shortened V by 7 bases and J by 1 base, and 16 bases separated the two germline ends. The CDR3 DNA is TGTGCCAGCACCCTCCAGACCGGGGTTAACTATGGCTACACCTTC. Its translation: CASTLQTGVNYGYTF.

With regard to this clonotype: At one end, the junction sequence differs from germline, possibly due to a read error. CDR3 coding DNA: TGCGCCAGCAGCTTGGGGAGGGGGCTCTACAATGAGCGGTTCTTC. Translation gives CASSLGRGLYNERFF. The V and J genes are TRBV5-1 and TRBJ2-1, with D possibly being TRBD1 (7 bases). The CDR3 has 15 amino acids. Germline assignment: CDR1 SGHRS and CDR2 YFSETQ. Filled out from reference TRBV5-1 and TRBJ2-1, the complete variable domain reads KAGVTQTPRYLIKTRGQQVTLSCSPISGHRSVSWYQQTPGQGLQFLFEYFSETQRNKGNFPGRFSGRQFSNSRSEMNVSTLELGDSALYLCASSLGRGLYNERFFGPGTRLTVL.

Ten or more counts support this clonotype. One end of the junction is discordant with germline, which a read error may explain. V and J are TRBV7-7 and TRBJ2-1, with TRBD2 matching over 10 bases. CDR1 and CDR2 from the germline V gene are SSHAT and FNYEAQ (reference sequence). The CDR3 totals 16 residues. Here the CDR3 DNA reads TGTGCTAGCAGCCGTAGTCCCGGGACTAGCGCTTCGAAGCAGTTCTTC. This translates into CASSRSPGTSASKQFF. The full variable domain, rest sourced from reference TRBV7-7 and TRBJ2-1, is GAGVSQSPRYKVTKRGQDVTLRCDPISSHATLYWYQQALGQGPEFLTYFNYEAQPDKSGLPSDRFSAERPEGSISTLTIQRTEQRDSAMYRCASSRSPGTSASKQFFGPGTRLTVL.

This clonotype was seen only a few times. This CDR3 reads CASSQPTGRSYEQYF. For the CDR3, the DNA is TGCGCCAGCAGCCAACCGACAGGGAGAAGCTACGAGCAGTACTTC. V and J are TRBV4-1 and TRBJ2-7, with TRBD1 matching 7 bases. The J segment lost 3 bases and the V segment lost 2 bases, leaving 7 bases of the junction unmatched. This CDR3 has 15 residues. From germline, CDR1 is MGHRA and CDR2 YSYEKL.